This TCR beta chain was identified in a study of T cells in Graves' hyperthyroidism and ophthalmopathy. CDR3 length equals 16 residues. From germline, CDR1 is SGHDN and CDR2 FVKESK. Unmatched junction bases numbered 9, after V lost 0 bases and J lost 12 bases. From RNA transcripts, TCR beta CDR3 regions were amplified. Primed by the HTBI set, a first-round RT-PCR was run on the TCR CDR3. TCRdb reprocessed the multiplex PCR reads with MiXCR, giving one entry per CDR3 protein. The sample carries over 150,000 distinct CDR3 sequences, around a sixth recorded once. The material sequenced was blood. The rearrangement joins TRBV14 to TRBJ2-1; 12 positions agree with TRBD2. The clonotype comes from a woman between 45 and 65 years old with Graves' hyperthyroidism. CDR3 DNA sequence: TGTGCCAGCAGCCAAGATTTGCTAGCGGGAGGGCCTAGGCAGTTCTTC. Protein: CASSQDLLAGGPRQFF. The variable domain in full, completed from reference TRBV14 and TRBJ2-1, reads EAGVTQFPSHSVIEKGQTVTLRCDPISGHDNLYWYRRVMGKEIKFLLHFVKESKQDESGMPNNRFLAERTGGTYSTLKVQPAELEDSGVYFCASSQDLLAGGPRQFFGPGTRLTVL.